The TCR beta chain described here comes from a study of blood T cell repertoires in COVID-19. On the study more broadly: The origin of the acute and convalescent COVID-19 samples was the United States, Italy and Spain. In each case, the material was cDNA or gDNA derived from T cells, B-cell-depleted T cells, or PBMCs.

The participants were between roughly 18 and 100 years old and came from under 25 US areas. Authors' processing steps: It was from reference gene primer amplification that nucleated cell counts were estimated. Libraries were prepared by immunoSEQ multiplex PCR; TCRdb keeps only in-frame clonotypes and omits some of them. For V, J and clone size, that table is used; D and trimming come from the DNA. The sample shows 340,000 or so clones, just over 85% of them seen only once. This clone has just one count. Source material: PBMCs or T cells enriched from blood (not recorded which). This clonotype originated in a woman aged 40 to 49 with acute COVID-19.

CDR3 sequence: CASSSSLDTGNTIYF. The CDR3 DNA follows: TGTGCCAGCAGCTCCTCATTAGATACTGGAAACACCATATATTTT. This chain joins TRBV7-2 and TRBJ1-3; D not certain. Germline CDR1 and CDR2: SGHTA and FQGNSA. The CDR3 extends over 15 amino acids. V lost 4 bases, J lost 2 bases, and 12 bases lay in between.